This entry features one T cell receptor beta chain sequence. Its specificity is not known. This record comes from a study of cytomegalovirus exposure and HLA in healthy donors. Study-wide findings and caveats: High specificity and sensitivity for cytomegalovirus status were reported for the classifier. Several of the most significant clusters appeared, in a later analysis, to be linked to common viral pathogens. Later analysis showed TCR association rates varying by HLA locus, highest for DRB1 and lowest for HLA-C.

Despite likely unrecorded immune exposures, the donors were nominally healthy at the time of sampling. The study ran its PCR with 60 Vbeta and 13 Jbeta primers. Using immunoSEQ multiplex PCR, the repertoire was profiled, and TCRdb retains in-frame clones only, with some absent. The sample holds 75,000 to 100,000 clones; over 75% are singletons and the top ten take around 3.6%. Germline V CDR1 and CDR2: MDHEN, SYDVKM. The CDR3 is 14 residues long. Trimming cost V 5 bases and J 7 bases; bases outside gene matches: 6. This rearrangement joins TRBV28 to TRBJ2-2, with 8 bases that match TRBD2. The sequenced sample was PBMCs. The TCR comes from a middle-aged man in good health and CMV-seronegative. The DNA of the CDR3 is TGTGCCAGCAGTGATAGCGGGACCGGCGGGGAGCTGTTTTTT. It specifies CASSDSGTGGELFF.